The 20 T cell receptor beta chains in this list originate from one sample, sequenced in a study of PD-1 blockade in classical Hodgkin lymphoma. Every one of the patients relapsed after autologous stem cell transplantation (brentuximab vedotin exposure was variable). Profiled with immunoSEQ multiplex PCR; TCRdb holds only in-frame clones, not every one. Of some 10,000 clones listed, 70% to 85% were seen once; the top ten hold nearly 5.5%. The input for sequencing was peripheral blood mononuclear cells (PBMCs), taken before the second cycle of nivolumab. The source of these receptors is a human donor with classical Hodgkin lymphoma.

This clone has more than one count but fewer than ten. J is TRBJ2-2 and V is TRBV2; D may be TRBD1 (6 bases). Trimming left V 7 bases short and J 1 base short, with 13 bases between. The CDR3 is 15 amino acids. Looked up from germline, CDR1 is SNHLY and CDR2 is FYNNEI. This CDR3 is CASNTRDKNTGELFF. CDR3 bases: TGTGCCAGCAATACCCGGGACAAGAACACCGGGGAGCTGTTTTTT.

This sequence joins TRBV7-3 and TRBJ2-3; D is perhaps TRBD2 (7 bases). This CDR3 is 14 amino acids long. Trimming stripped 4 bases from V and 6 bases from J, with 14 bases between. Looked up from germline, CDR1 is SGHTA and CDR2 is FQGTGA. The CDR3 DNA reads as TGTGCCAGCAGCTCTCGGGGGGCTTGGGATACGCAGTATTTT. Protein sequence: CASSSRGAWDTQYF.

The rearrangement links TRBV6-5 to TRBJ1-3; D is perhaps TRBD1 (5 bases). The CDR3 has 13 residues. Trimming removed 5 bases at V and 2 bases at J, with 7 bases between. In germline, CDR1 is MNHEY, CDR2 SVGAGI. The CDR3 reads CASSGGAGNTIYF. The CDR3, as DNA: TGTGCCAGCAGTGGGGGGGCTGGAAACACCATATATTTT.

By sample fraction, this clone is medium-sized. Additional DNA sequences in this sample encode the identical CDR3. The V and J genes are TRBV27 and TRBJ2-7, with no clear D. Germline CDR1 is MNHEY and CDR2 is SMNVEV (reference sequence). The CDR3 is 12 amino acids. The V gene lost 4 bases and the J gene lost 0 bases, with 4 bases spanning the gap. CDR3 sequence: CASSSSSYEQYF. Here the CDR3 DNA reads TGTGCCAGCAGTTCAAGCTCCTACGAGCAGTACTTC.

The chain is built from TRBV7-2 and TRBJ2-3; TRBD1 might be the D (5 bases). The CDR3 has 17 residues. The germline gives CDR1 SGHTA, CDR2 FQGNSA. The V end lost 4 bases, the J end lost 6 bases, and 23 bases lay between the germline ends. This CDR3 reads CASSSPRGRDVGDTQYF. The CDR3 coding sequence is TGTGCCAGCAGCTCCCCTCGTGGCAGGGATGTGGGGGATACGCAGTATTTT.

The rearrangement uses TRBV27 and TRBJ1-1; D might be TRBD1 (5 bases). In germline, CDR1 is MNHEY, CDR2 SMNVEV (reference sequence). V was cut by 4 bases and J by 4 bases, with 10 bases left in between. The length of the CDR3 is 13 residues. The CDR3 region has the DNA TGTGCCAGCAGTTCCCGGGACCGCACTGAAGCTTTCTTT. Amino acid sequence: CASSSRDRTEAFF.

The rearrangement links TRBV18 to TRBJ1-2; 7 positions agree with TRBD1. With 0 bases clipped from V and 3 bases from J, the junction kept 13 bases outside the gene matches. The CDR3 contains 18 residues. From germline, CDR1 is KGHSH and CDR2 LQKENI. CDR3 sequence: CASSPPPYRGFSDYGYTF. In DNA, the CDR3 is TGTGCCAGCTCACCACCTCCGTACAGGGGATTTTCGGACTATGGCTACACCTTC.

This clone appeared a single time. V usage is TRBV7-2 and J usage is TRBJ1-2; D perhaps matches TRBD1 (6 bases). Per the germline V gene, CDR1 is SGHTA and CDR2 is FQGNSA. The CDR3 loop spans 15 amino acids. V was clipped by 4 bases and J by 4 bases, with 16 bases between them. CDR3 amino acids: CASSSDRRILYGYTF. CDR3 in DNA: TGTGCCAGCAGCTCCGACAGGCGCATCCTCTATGGCTACACCTTC.

The chain joins TRBV9 to TRBJ2-2; D gene uncertain. Trimming removed 0 bases from V and 4 bases from J, with 4 bases in between. Germline V CDR1 and CDR2: SGDLS, YYNGEE. CDR3 size: 13 residues. In DNA, the CDR3 is TGTGCCAGCAGCGTAGTGACCACCGGGGAGCTGTTTTTT. Translated, it gives CASSVVTTGELFF.

The V and J genes are TRBV4-2 and TRBJ2-2, with TRBD1 matching 9 bases. Per germline, CDR1 LGHNA and CDR2 YNFKEQ. This CDR3 has 18 residues. V gave up 5 bases and J gave up 3 bases; unmatched junction bases: 13. This CDR3 reads CASSAQGAEWVYTGELFF. The CDR3 DNA follows: TGTGCCAGCAGCGCACAGGGGGCGGAGTGGGTTTACACCGGGGAGCTGTTTTTT.

This clone was counted a single time. The chain couples TRBV7-3 to TRBJ2-1; D not certain. From germline, CDR1 is SGHTA and CDR2 FQGTGA. The CDR3 has 16 residues. V lost 2 bases to trimming and J lost 6 bases, with 17 bases between them. The CDR3 protein is CASSLDPGLGINEQFF. CDR3 nucleotides: TGTGCCAGCAGCTTAGACCCAGGCTTGGGTATCAATGAGCAGTTCTTC.

This clone was detected a few times. The genes are TRBV15 and TRBJ2-5; D possibly corresponds to TRBD1 (5 bases). Looked up from germline, CDR1 is LNHNV and CDR2 is YYDKDF (reference sequence). Trimming shortened V by 4 bases and J by 2 bases, and 8 bases separated the two germline ends. The CDR3 runs 13 residues. The CDR3 nucleotides read TGTGCCACCAGCATCGACAGTCAAGAGACCCAGTACTTC. Protein product: CATSIDSQETQYF. The full variable domain, completed using reference TRBV15 and TRBJ2-5, is DAMVIQNPRYQVTQFGKPVTLSCSQTLNHNVMYWYQQKSSQAPKLLFHYYDKDFNNEADTPDNFQSRRPNTSFCFLDIRSPGLGDTAMYLCATSIDSQETQYFGPGTRLLVL.

This clone was counted between two and nine times. Different DNA sequences within this sample yield the same CDR3. V and J are TRBV19 and TRBJ1-1; D is undetermined. CDR1 and CDR2 (germline): LNHDA, SQIVND (reference sequence). V lost 1 base to trimming and J lost 4 bases, with 7 bases between them. The CDR3 loop spans 13 amino acids. The CDR3 DNA follows: TGTGCCAGTAGTATAGGCAGCCTCACTGAAGCTTTCTTT. It encodes CASSIGSLTEAFF.

The J gene is TRBJ2-2, the V gene TRBV11-2, with D tentatively TRBD1 (7 bases). V lost 5 bases to trimming and J lost 4 bases, with 14 bases between them. Germline CDR1 SGHAT, CDR2 FQNNGV. There are 15 residues in the CDR3. The CDR3 nucleotides are TGTGCCAGCAGCGCCGCAGGGGGAGGCACCGGGGAGCTGTTTTTT. Protein sequence: CASSAAGGGTGELFF.

The gene calls are TRBV10-3 and TRBJ2-7, with D possibly being TRBD1 (5 bases). V lost 7 bases to trimming and J lost 6 bases, with 22 bases between them. The germline V gene has CDR1 ENHRY and CDR2 SYGVKD. The CDR3 spans 15 residues. The CDR3 region has the DNA TGTGCCATCACCCCGACGGGTAGGGGCGGTGGCGAGCAGTACTTC. It codes for CAITPTGRGGGEQYF.

The chain recombines TRBV7-3 with TRBJ2-7, with D perhaps matching TRBD2 (6 bases). Germline V gene data show CDR1 as SGHTA and CDR2 as FQGTGA. V lost 6 bases, J lost 0 bases, and 15 bases lay in between. The CDR3 has 15 residues. The CDR3 DNA reads as TGTGCCAGCAGTCGCAACGCGGGGAGCTCCTACGAGCAGTACTTC. The encoded protein is CASSRNAGSSYEQYF.

The chain employs TRBV29-1 and TRBJ1-3; no reliable D call. Germline V gene sequence: CDR1 SQVTM, CDR2 ANQGSEA. CDR3 length: 16 residues. V was trimmed by 3 bases and J by 4 bases, leaving 19 bases between them. DNA for the CDR3: TGCAGCGTTGACGCGGGTCCACCGGGTTTCGGAAACACCATATATTTT. Translating gives CSVDAGPPGFGNTIYF.

V usage is TRBV27 and J usage is TRBJ2-5, with TRBD2 matching 7 bases. V gave up 0 bases and J gave up 5 bases; unmatched junction bases: 6. CDR3 length equals 15 residues. Germline V gives CDR1 MNHEY, CDR2 SMNVEV (reference sequence). As DNA, the CDR3 is TGTGCCAGCAGTTTATCGGGGGGGGGAAGGGAGACCCAGTACTTC. The encoded protein is CASSLSGGGRETQYF.

The CDR3 loop is CASSEQGYEQYF. The DNA for the CDR3 is TGTGCCAGCAGTGAACAGGGTTACGAGCAGTACTTC. The V and J genes are TRBV6-8 and TRBJ2-7, with D perhaps matching TRBD1 (6 bases). Germline values: CDR1 MNHGY, CDR2 SAAAGT. The CDR3 is 12 residues long. V was clipped by 5 bases and J by 4 bases, with 9 bases between them.

CDR3 bases: TGTGCCAGTAGTATATCGGTCTATGGCTACACCTTC. It codes for CASSISVYGYTF. This chain joins TRBV19 and TRBJ1-2; D is ambiguous. The germline V and J ends were trimmed by 2 bases and 4 bases, with 5 bases remaining between them. CDR1 and CDR2 (germline): LNHDA, SQIVND (reference sequence). The CDR3 extends over 12 amino acids.